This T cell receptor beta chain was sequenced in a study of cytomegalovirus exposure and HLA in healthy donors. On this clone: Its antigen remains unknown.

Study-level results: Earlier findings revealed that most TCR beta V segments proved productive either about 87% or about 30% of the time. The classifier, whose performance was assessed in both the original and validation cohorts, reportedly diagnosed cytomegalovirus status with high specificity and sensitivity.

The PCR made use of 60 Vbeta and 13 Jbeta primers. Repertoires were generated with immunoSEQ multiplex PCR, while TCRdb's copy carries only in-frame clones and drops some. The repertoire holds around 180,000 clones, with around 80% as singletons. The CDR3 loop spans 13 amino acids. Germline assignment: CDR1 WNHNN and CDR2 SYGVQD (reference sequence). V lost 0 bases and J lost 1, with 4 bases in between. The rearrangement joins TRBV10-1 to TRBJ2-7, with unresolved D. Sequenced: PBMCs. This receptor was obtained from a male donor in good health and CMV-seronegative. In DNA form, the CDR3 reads TGCGCCAGCAGTGAGTCCGGGTCCTACGAGCAGTACTTC. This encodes CASSESGSYEQYF.